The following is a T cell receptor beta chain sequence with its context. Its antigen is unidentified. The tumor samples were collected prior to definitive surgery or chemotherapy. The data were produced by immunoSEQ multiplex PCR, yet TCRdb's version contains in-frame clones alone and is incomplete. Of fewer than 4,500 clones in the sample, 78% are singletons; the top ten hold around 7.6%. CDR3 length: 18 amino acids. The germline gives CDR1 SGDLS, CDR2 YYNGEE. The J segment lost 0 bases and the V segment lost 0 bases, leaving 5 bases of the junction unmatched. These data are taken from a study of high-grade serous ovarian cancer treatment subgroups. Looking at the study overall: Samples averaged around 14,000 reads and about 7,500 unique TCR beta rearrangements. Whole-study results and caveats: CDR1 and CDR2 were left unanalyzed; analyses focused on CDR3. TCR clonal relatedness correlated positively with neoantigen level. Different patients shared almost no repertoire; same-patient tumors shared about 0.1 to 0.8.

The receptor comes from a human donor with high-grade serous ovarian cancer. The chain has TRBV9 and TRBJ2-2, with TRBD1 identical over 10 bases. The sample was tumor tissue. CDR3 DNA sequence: TGTGCCAGCAGCGTAGGGGACAGGGGTTATTCGAACACCGGGGAGCTGTTTTTT. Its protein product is CASSVGDRGYSNTGELFF.